A single sample gave rise to the 7 T cell receptor beta chains below, sequenced in a study of OX40 agonist ivuxolimab in advanced cancers. Assay: immunoSEQ multiplex PCR; the TCRdb copy retains only in-frame clones and omits some. The repertoire consists of tens of thousands of clones, with about 90% occurring once and the leading ten covering about 56%. The sequenced sample was CD4+ or CD8+ T cells sorted from blood, obtained in a trial of the OX40 agonist ivuxolimab. Every receptor here comes from an adult with an advanced solid tumor such as melanoma, head and neck, liver or kidney cancer.

V usage is TRBV5-1 and J usage is TRBJ1-2; D perhaps matches TRBD1 (6 bases). V lost 6 bases to trimming and J lost 0 bases, with 9 bases between them. CDR1 is SGHRS, CDR2 YFSETQ, per germline. The CDR3 extends over 13 amino acids. Here the CDR3 reads CASTTGANYGYTF. CDR3 coding DNA: TGCGCCAGCACGACAGGAGCTAACTATGGCTACACCTTC.

This clone was picked up a small number of times. The V gene is TRBV5-4, the J gene TRBJ1-6, with 7 bases matching TRBD1. Germline V CDR1 and CDR2: SGHNT, YYREEE (reference sequence). Trimming removed 3 bases from V and 6 bases from J; junction bases left unmatched: 3. The CDR3 extends over 14 amino acids. CDR3 nucleotides: TGTGCCAGCAGCTACCGGGACAGTAATTCACCCCTCCACTTT. Protein sequence: CASSYRDSNSPLHF.

In the case of this clone: In the same sample, other DNA sequences code for this CDR3. The CDR3 DNA reads as TGTGCCAGCAGTTTAGGACGGAACTATGGCTACACCTTC. Residues: CASSLGRNYGYTF. The chain has TRBV28 and TRBJ1-2; D is ambiguous. The V gene's germline CDR1 is MDHEN and CDR2 SYDVKM. The length of the CDR3 is 13 residues. V lost 2 bases and J 2 bases, leaving 6 bases between the germline ends.

This chain connects TRBV9 to TRBJ2-6; D is unclear. The CDR3 runs 19 residues. The V and J ends lost 3 bases and 2 bases respectively, with 21 bases between them. Germline V gene lookup returns CDR1 SGDLS and CDR2 YYNGEE. This CDR3 reads CASSASGATRSTGANVLTF. The CDR3 DNA sequence: TGTGCCAGCAGCGCTTCGGGCGCGACCCGAAGTACTGGGGCCAACGTCCTGACTTTC.

V usage is TRBV11-3 and J usage is TRBJ2-7; a weak D match, TRBD1 (5 bases). This CDR3 has 15 amino acids. The V end was cut by 2 bases, the J end by 1 base, with 12 bases between. Per germline, CDR1 SGHNT and CDR2 YENEEA. CDR3: CASSLRSGISYEQYF. CDR3 DNA sequence: TGTGCCAGCAGCTTAAGGTCAGGGATTTCCTACGAGCAGTACTTC.

The J gene is TRBJ1-3, the V gene TRBV6-1; no clear D gene. The CDR3 length is 17 residues. CDR1 and CDR2 from the germline V gene are MNHNS and SASEGT. The ends were cut back, 0 bases at V and 3 bases at J, with 15 bases in the middle. The CDR3 DNA follows: TGTGCCAGCAGTGAAGCCCATCGAGGGCTGGATGGAAACACCATATATTTT. Translated, it gives CASSEAHRGLDGNTIYF.

J is TRBJ2-7 and V is TRBV6-1, with 7 bases lining up with TRBD1. Germline CDR1 MNHNS, CDR2 SASEGT. The J segment lost 6 bases and the V segment lost 6 bases, leaving 5 bases of the junction unmatched. This CDR3 contains 12 residues. The CDR3 reads CASRTTGTEQYF. The CDR3 bases are TGTGCCAGCAGAACGACAGGGACCGAGCAGTACTTC.